This T cell receptor beta chain was sequenced for a study of T-cell reconstitution after alpha-beta-depleted transplantation in children. Study findings and constraints: It was surviving recipient T cells and thymic progenitors that gave some patients high TCRbeta diversity at day 60. As was reported, about two months after transplant, alpha-beta T cells came from several hundred expanded graft clones. Newly made T cells mostly supplied T-cell counts and diversity one year after transplant.

Germline V gives CDR1 MNHEY, CDR2 SVGAGI. V was pared by 2 bases and J by 4 bases, with 20 bases between. The length of the CDR3 is 17 residues. TCRbeta library construction was performed incorporating unique molecular identifiers. TCRdb ran MiXCR on the PCR reads and lists one entry per CDR3 protein. The profile shows 550,000 to 600,000 distinct CDR3 sequences, 20% to 25% of them singletons. This clonotype was counted ten times or more. Antigen: not known. The origin of this receptor is a boy less than two years old who had a stem cell transplant for acute myeloid leukemia, so the T cells may come from the graft donor. The V call is TRBV6-5, the J call TRBJ2-5; D is perhaps TRBD2 (5 bases). The material sequenced was PBMCs, mostly from graft donor cells, taken 360 days after TCRalphabeta/CD19-depleted stem cell transplant. The CDR3, as DNA: TGTGCCAGCAGTTACGCGGAGAGGCGGGTCGTGGGAGAGACCCAGTACTTC. Residues: CASSYAERRVVGETQYF.